This TCR beta chain was captured by sequencing in a study of T cells in Graves' hyperthyroidism and ophthalmopathy. Whole-study context: Peripheral blood draws took place at initial diagnosis, ahead of any treatment.

Only a few counts were recorded for this clonotype. Antigen unknown. Amplified TCR beta CDR3 regions derived from RNA transcripts. TCR CDR3 regions were first amplified by RT-PCR with HTBI primers. TCRdb reanalysed the multiplex PCR reads using MiXCR and keeps one entry per CDR3 protein. Here the sample spans 350,000 to 400,000 distinct CDR3 sequences, more than 11% being singletons. The CDR3 runs to 16 residues. Germline assignment: CDR1 LNHDA and CDR2 SQIVND (reference sequence). V was pared by 5 bases and J by 4 bases, with 9 bases of the junction left unmatched. Whole-study results and caveats: Blood also contained most expanded thyroid clonotypes above 0.001.

Material for sequencing was blood. The chain links TRBV19 to TRBJ2-2; 8 nucleotides align to TRBD1. This receptor was identified in a woman aged 60-70 years with Graves' hyperthyroidism. In nucleotides, the CDR3 is TGTGCCAGTAGTGGCCAGGGGGCGCCGGGCACCGGGGAGCTGTTTTTT. This gives the protein CASSGQGAPGTGELFF.